This T cell receptor beta chain derives from a study of T cell responses to AZD1222 COVID-19 vaccine. Unmatched junction bases numbered 7, after V lost 3 bases and J lost 1 base. The CDR3 totals 17 residues. Per germline, CDR1 LGHNA and CDR2 YSLEER. Regarding this clone: Its antigen is still unknown.

Method: immunoSEQ multiplex PCR; TCRdb's copy keeps in-frame clones and lacks some. The sample has approximately 89,000 clones; just over 85% are singletons. Overall study results and limits: Distributed over spike, vaccine-associated CD4 TCRs predominated at 160-218 and 743-854. Most donors were white British and more were female, and clonal diversity was possibly underestimated. Following two doses of AZD1222, Spike-specific TCR breadth and depth rose.

Here the sequenced sample was peripheral blood, taken 28 days after the second AZD1222 dose. The rearrangement links TRBV4-3 to TRBJ2-2; 8 bases align to TRBD2. This TCR was sampled from an adult who received the AZD1222 COVID-19 vaccine. CDR3 amino acids: CASSQRASGLNTGELFF. CDR3 bases: TGCGCCAGCAGCCAGAGGGCTAGCGGGCTGAACACCGGGGAGCTGTTTTTT.